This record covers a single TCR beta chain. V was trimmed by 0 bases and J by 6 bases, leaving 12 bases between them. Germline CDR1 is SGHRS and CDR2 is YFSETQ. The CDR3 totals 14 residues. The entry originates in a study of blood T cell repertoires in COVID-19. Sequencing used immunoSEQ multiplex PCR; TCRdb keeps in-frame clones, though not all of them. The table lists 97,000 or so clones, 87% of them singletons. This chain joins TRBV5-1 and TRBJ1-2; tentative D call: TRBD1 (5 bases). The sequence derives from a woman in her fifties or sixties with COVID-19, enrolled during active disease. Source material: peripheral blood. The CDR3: CASSLANRTDGYTF. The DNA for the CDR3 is TGCGCCAGCAGCTTGGCCAACAGGACGGATGGCTACACCTTC. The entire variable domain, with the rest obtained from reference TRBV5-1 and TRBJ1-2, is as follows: KAGVTQTPRYLIKTRGQQVTLSCSPISGHRSVSWYQQTPGQGLQFLFEYFSETQRNKGNFPGRFSGRQFSNSRSEMNVSTLELGDSALYLCASSLANRTDGYTFGSGTRLTVV.